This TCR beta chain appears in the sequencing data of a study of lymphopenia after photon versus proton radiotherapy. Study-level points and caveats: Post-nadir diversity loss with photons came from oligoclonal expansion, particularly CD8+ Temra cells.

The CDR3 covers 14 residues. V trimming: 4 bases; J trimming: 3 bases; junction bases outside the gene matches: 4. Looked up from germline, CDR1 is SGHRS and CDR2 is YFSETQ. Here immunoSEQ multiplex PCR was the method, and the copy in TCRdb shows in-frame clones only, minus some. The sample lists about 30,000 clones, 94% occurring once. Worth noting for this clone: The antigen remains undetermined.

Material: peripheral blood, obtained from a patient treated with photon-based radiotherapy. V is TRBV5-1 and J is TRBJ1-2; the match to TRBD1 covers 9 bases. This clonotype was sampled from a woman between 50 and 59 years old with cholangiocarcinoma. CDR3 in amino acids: CASSPRTGDYGYTF. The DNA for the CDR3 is TGCGCCAGCAGCCCGAGGACAGGGGACTATGGCTACACCTTC. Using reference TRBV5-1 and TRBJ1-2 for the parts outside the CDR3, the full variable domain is KAGVTQTPRYLIKTRGQQVTLSCSPISGHRSVSWYQQTPGQGLQFLFEYFSETQRNKGNFPGRFSGRQFSNSRSEMNVSTLELGDSALYLCASSPRTGDYGYTFGSGTRLTVV.